The clone carrying this T cell receptor beta chain has ten or more counts. Its antigen is not known. The source of the sample is a study of beta chain features in type 1 diabetes. In the study overall: Cell yields, gender and age were similar in healthy donors and patients. Points from the study as a whole: A pattern of fewer insertions and more deletions at VDJ junctions was seen in type 1 diabetes patients. Within patients, naive, central memory and Treg TCRB repertoires seemed more similar than within healthy donors.

The isolated RNA, all of it, was reverse transcribed, so expressed TCRB transcripts were what got sequenced. For naive, central memory and regulatory T cell samples, reads averaged around 3.6 million. TCRdb's table, derived via immunoSEQ multiplex PCR, lists solely in-frame clones and lacks some. The data contain about 230,000 clones, 7.5% to 10% of them singletons. The CDR3 totals 14 residues. The V gene's germline CDR1 is GTSNPN and CDR2 SVGIG (reference sequence). The germline V and J ends were trimmed by 1 base and 1 base, with 8 bases remaining between them. V is TRBV30 and J is TRBJ1-5; no firm D call. This clonotype was sampled from a woman in her late teens or twenties in good health. Source material: naive CD4+ T cells from blood. This CDR3 reads CAWSGGISNQPQHF. The CDR3 coding sequence is TGTGCCTGGAGTGGAGGGATCAGCAATCAGCCCCAGCATTTT. Complete variable domain (other parts from reference TRBV30 and TRBJ1-5): SQTIHQWPATLVQPVGSPLSLECTVEGTSNPNLYWYRQAAGRGLQLLFYSVGIGQISSEVPQNLSASRPQDRQFILSSKKLLLSDSGFYLCAWSGGISNQPQHFGDGTRLSIL.